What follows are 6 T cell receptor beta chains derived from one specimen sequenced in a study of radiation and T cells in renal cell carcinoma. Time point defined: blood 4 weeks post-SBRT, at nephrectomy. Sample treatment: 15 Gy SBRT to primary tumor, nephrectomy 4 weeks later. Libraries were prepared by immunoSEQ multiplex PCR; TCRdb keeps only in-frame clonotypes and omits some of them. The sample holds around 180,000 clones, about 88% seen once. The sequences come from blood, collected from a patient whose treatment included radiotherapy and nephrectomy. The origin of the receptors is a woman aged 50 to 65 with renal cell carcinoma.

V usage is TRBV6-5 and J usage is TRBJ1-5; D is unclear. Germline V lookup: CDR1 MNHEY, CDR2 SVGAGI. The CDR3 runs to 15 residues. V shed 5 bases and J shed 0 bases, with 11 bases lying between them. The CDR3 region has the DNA TGTGCCAGCAGTACGGACGGAAATAGCAATCAGCCCCAGCATTTT. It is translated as CASSTDGNSNQPQHF.

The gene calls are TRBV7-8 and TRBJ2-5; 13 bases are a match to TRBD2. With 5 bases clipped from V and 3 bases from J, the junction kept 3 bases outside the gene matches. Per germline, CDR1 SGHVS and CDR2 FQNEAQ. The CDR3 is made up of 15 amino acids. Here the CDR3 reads CASSKGTSGEETQYF. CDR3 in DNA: TGTGCCAGCAGCAAGGGGACTAGCGGGGAAGAGACCCAGTACTTC.

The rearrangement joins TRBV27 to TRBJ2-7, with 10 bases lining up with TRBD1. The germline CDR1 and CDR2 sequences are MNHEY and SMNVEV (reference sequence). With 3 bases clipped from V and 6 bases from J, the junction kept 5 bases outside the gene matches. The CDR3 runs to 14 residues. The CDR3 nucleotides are TGTGCCAGCAGTTTTGGACAGGGGGGCGCCGAGCAGTACTTC. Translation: CASSFGQGGAEQYF.

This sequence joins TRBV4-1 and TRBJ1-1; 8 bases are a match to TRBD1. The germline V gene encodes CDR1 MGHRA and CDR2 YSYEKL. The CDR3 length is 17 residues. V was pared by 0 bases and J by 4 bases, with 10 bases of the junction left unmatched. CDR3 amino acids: CASSQEGQGARGTEAFF. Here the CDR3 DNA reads TGCGCCAGCAGCCAAGAGGGGCAGGGGGCAAGGGGCACTGAAGCTTTCTTT.

The CDR3 DNA reads TGTGCCAGCAGCGTTCAGGGGGCCGGGGAGCTGTTTTTT. Its translation: CASSVQGAGELFF. J is TRBJ2-2 and V is TRBV9; 7 bases are a match to TRBD1. Germline CDR1 is SGDLS and CDR2 is YYNGEE. The CDR3 sequence is 13 residues long. V was clipped by 2 bases and J by 6 bases; unmatched bases: 1. The whole variable domain, remainder taken from reference TRBV9 and TRBJ2-2, is DSGVTQTPKHLITATGQRVTLRCSPRSGDLSVYWYQQSLDQGLQFLIQYYNGEERAKGNILERFSAQQFPDLHSELNLSSLELGDSALYFCASSVQGAGELFFGEGSRLTVL.

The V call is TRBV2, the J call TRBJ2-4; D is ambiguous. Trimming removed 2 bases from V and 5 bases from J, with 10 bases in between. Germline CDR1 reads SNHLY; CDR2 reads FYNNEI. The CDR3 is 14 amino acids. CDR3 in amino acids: CASSEFGGENIQYF. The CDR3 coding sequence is TGTGCCAGCAGTGAATTCGGCGGTGAAAACATTCAGTACTTC.